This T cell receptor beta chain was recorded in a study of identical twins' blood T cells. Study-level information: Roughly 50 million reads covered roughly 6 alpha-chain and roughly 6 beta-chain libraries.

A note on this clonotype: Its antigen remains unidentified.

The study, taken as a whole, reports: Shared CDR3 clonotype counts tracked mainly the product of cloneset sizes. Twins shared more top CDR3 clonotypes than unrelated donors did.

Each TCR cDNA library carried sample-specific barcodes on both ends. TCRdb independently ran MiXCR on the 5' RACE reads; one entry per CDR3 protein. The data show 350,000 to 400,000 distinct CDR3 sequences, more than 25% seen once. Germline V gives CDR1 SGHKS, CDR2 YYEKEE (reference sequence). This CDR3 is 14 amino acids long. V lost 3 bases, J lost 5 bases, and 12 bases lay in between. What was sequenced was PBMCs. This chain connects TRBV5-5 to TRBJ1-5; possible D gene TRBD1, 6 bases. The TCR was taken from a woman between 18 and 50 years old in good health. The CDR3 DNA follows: TGTGCCAGCAGCTCGGGGACACCTTATCAGCCCCAGCATTTT. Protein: CASSSGTPYQPQHF.